This T cell receptor beta chain was sequenced during a study of cytotoxic CD8 clonotypes in ibrutinib-treated CLL. Regarding this clone: Its antigen is still unknown.

General study points: Public clonotypes showed up rarely, and on treatment they shrank or held steady.

Assay used: immunoSEQ multiplex PCR; TCRdb lists only in-frame clones, some missing. The sample contains 50,000 to 60,000 clones, less than 85% of which appear only once. This TCR was recovered from a human donor with chronic lymphocytic leukemia. Source: PBMCs, taken after 24 months of ibrutinib treatment.

The CDR3: CAWRPLTGTYEQYF. The CDR3 DNA reads TGTGCCTGGAGACCGCTGACAGGAACCTACGAGCAGTACTTC. The chain links TRBV30 to TRBJ2-7; TRBD1 might be the D (6 bases). Trimming took 3 bases from V and 2 from J, leaving 14 bases between them. The CDR3 loop spans 14 amino acids. Looked up from germline, CDR1 is GTSNPN and CDR2 is SVGIG (reference sequence).